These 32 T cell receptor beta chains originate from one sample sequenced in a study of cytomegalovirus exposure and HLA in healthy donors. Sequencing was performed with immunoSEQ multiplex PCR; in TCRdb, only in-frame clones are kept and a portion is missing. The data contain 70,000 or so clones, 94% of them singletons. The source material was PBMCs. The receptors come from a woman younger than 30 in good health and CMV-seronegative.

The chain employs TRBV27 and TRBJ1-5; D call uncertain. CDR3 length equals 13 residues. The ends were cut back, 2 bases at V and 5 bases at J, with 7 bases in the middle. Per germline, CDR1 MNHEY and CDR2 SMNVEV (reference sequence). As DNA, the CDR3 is TGTGCCAGCAGTTTAGGCCGTGATCAGCCCCAGCATTTT. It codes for CASSLGRDQPQHF.

CDR3 nucleotide sequence: TGTGCCAGCAGCTTAAGGGGTACGCAGTATTTT. As protein: CASSLRGTQYF. V gene TRBV5-8 combines with J gene TRBJ2-3, with D maybe TRBD1 (5 bases). The CDR3 consists of 11 residues. The V end lost 2 bases, the J end lost 8 bases, and 6 bases lay between the germline ends. Germline CDR1 SGHTS, CDR2 YDEGEE.

The CDR3 protein is CASSPSGTGSTEAFF. For the CDR3, the DNA is TGTGCCAGCAGTCCTTCCGGGACAGGGTCCACTGAAGCTTTCTTT. The chain uses TRBV5-8 and TRBJ1-1, with 9 positions matching TRBD1. The CDR3 length is 15 residues. The germline V gene has CDR1 SGHTS and CDR2 YDEGEE. With 5 bases clipped from V and 4 bases from J, the junction kept 9 bases outside the gene matches.

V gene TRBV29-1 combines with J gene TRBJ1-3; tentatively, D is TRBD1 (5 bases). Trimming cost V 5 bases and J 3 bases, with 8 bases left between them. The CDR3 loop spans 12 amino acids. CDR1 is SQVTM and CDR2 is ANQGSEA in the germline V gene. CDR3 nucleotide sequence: TGCAGCGTTAGGCAGGGTGGAAACACCATATATTTT. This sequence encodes CSVRQGGNTIYF.

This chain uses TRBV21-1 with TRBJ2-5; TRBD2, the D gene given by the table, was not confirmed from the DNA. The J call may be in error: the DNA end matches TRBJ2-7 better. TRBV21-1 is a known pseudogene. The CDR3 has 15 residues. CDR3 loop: CASSGLDRSSYEQYF. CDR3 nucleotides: TGTGCCAGCAGCGGACTAGATAGGAGCTCCTACGAGCAGTACTTC.

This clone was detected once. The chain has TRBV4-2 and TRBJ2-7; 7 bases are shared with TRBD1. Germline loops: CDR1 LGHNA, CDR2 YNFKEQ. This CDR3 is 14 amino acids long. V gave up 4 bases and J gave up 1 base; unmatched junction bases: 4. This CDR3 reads CASSLRDSSYEQYF. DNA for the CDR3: TGTGCCAGCAGCCTCCGGGACAGTTCCTACGAGCAGTACTTC.

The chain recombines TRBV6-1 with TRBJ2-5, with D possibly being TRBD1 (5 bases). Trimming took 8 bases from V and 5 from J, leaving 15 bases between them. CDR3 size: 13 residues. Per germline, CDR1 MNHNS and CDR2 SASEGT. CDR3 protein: CASESGQRETQYF. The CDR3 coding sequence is TGTGCCAGCGAATCAGGACAAAGGGAGACCCAGTACTTC.

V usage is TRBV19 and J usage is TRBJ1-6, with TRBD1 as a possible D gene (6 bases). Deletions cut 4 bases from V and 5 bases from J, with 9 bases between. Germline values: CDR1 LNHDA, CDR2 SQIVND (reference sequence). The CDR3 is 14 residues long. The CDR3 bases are TGTGCCAGTAGTAAACAGGGACATAATTCACCCCTCCACTTT. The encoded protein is CASSKQGHNSPLHF.

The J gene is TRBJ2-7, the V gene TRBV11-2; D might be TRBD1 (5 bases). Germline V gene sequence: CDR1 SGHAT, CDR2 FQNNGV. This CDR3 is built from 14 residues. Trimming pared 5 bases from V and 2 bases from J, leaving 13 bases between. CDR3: CASSPLKGTYEQYF. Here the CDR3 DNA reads TGTGCCAGCAGCCCCCTGAAGGGGACCTACGAGCAGTACTTC.

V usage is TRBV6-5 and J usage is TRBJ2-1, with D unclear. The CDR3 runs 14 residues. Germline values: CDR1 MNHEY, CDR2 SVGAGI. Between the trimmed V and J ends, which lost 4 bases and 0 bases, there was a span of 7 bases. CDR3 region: CASSSLSSYNEQFF. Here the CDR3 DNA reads TGTGCCAGCAGTTCCCTAAGCTCCTACAATGAGCAGTTCTTC.

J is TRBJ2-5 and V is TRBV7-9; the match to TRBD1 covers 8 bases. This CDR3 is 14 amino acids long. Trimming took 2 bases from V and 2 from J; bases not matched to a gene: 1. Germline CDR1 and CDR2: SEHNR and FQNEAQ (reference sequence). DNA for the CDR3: TGTGCCAGCAGCTTAAGGACAGGGCAAGAGACCCAGTACTTC. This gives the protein CASSLRTGQETQYF.

The CDR3 nucleotides read TGTGCCAGCAGATTGTGGGGAGCGACCTACGAGCAGTACTTC. Amino acid sequence: CASRLWGATYEQYF. This chain connects TRBV6-1 to TRBJ2-7; tentatively, D is TRBD2 (5 bases). CDR3 length: 14 amino acids. Trimming pared 6 bases from V and 2 bases from J, leaving 14 bases between. Germline V gives CDR1 MNHNS, CDR2 SASEGT.

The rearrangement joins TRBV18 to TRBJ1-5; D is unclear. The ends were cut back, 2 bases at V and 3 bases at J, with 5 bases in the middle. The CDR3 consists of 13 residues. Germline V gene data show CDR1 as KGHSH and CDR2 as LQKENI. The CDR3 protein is CASSPGHNQPQHF. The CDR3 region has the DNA TGTGCCAGCTCACCAGGGCACAATCAGCCCCAGCATTTT.

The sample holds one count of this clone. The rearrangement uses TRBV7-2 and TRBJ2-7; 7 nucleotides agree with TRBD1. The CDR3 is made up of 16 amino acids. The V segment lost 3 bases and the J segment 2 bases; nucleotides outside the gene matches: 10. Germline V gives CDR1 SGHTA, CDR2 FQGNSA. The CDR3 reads CASSLMRGPLTYEQYF. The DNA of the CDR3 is TGTGCCAGCAGCTTGATGAGGGGGCCCCTAACCTACGAGCAGTACTTC.

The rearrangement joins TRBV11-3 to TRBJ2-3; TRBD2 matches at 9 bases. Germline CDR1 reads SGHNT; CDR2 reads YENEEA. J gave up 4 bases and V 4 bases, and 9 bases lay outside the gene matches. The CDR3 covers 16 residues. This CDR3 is CASSYDSGSLADTQYF. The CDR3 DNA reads TGTGCCAGCAGCTACGATAGCGGGAGTCTCGCAGATACGCAGTATTTT.

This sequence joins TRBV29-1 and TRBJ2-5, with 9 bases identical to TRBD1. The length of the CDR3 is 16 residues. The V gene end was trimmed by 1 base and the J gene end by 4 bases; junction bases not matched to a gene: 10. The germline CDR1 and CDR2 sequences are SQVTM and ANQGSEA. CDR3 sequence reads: CSVEAGTGYQRETQYF. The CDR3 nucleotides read TGCAGCGTTGAAGCCGGGACAGGGTACCAAAGAGAGACCCAGTACTTC.

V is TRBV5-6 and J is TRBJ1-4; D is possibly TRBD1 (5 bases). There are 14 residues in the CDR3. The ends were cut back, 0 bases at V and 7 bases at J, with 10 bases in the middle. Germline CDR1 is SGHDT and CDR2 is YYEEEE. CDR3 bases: TGTGCCAGCAGCTTGGGGCAGGGCGGTGAAAAACTGTTTTTT. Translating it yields CASSLGQGGEKLFF.

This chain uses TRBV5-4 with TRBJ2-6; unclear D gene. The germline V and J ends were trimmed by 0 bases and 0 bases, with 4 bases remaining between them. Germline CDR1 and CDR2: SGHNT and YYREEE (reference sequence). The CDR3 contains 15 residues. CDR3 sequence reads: CASSLGSSGANVLTF. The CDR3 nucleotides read TGTGCCAGCAGCTTGGGGAGCTCTGGGGCCAACGTCCTGACTTTC. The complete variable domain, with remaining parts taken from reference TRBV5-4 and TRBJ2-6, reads ETGVTQSPTHLIKTRGQQVTLRCSSQSGHNTVSWYQQALGQGPQFIFQYYREEENGRGNFPPRFSGLQFPNYSSELNVNALELDDSALYLCASSLGSSGANVLTFGAGSRLTVL.

The CDR3 DNA reads as TGTGCCAGCAGCAGAAGGGGCTCACTAGGCTACACCTTC. It codes for CASSRRGSLGYTF. This chain connects TRBV27 to TRBJ1-2; the D gene is possibly TRBD1 (5 bases). V lost 6 bases and J 8 bases, leaving 16 bases between the germline ends. Germline lookup yields CDR1 MNHEY and CDR2 SMNVEV (reference sequence). The CDR3 has 13 residues.

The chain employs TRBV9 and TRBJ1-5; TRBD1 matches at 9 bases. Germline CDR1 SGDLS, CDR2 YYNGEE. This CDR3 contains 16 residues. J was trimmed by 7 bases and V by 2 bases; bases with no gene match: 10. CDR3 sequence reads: CASSVGGDRVEQPQHF. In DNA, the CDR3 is TGTGCCAGCAGCGTTGGGGGGGACAGGGTTGAGCAGCCCCAGCATTTT.

CDR3 bases: TGTGCCAGTTTGGGGGGGGCCGGGGAGCTGTTTTTT. Its protein is CASLGGAGELFF. The chain has TRBV11-2 and TRBJ2-2, with TRBD2 matching over 7 bases. This CDR3 contains 12 residues. V trimming: 9 bases; J trimming: 6 bases; junction bases outside the gene matches: 4. CDR1 is SGHAT, CDR2 FQNNGV, per germline.

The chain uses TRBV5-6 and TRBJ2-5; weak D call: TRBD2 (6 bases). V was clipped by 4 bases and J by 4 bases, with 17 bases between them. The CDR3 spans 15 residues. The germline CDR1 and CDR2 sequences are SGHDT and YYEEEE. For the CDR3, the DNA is TGTGCCAGCAGCCGGGGGTGGCTAAGGGCAGAGACCCAGTACTTC. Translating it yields CASSRGWLRAETQYF. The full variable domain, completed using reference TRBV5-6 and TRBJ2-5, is DAGVTQSPTHLIKTRGQQVTLRCSPKSGHDTVSWYQQALGQGPQFIFQYYEEEERQRGNFPDRFSGHQFPNYSSELNVNALLLGDSALYLCASSRGWLRAETQYFGPGTRLLVL.

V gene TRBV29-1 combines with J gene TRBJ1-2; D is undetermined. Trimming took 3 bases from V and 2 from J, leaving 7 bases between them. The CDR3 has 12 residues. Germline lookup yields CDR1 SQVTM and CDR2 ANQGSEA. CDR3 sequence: CSVDSLNYGYTF. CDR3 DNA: TGCAGCGTTGATAGTCTAAACTATGGCTACACCTTC.

The CDR3 DNA reads TGCGCCAGCAGCCAAGTTGGCGGTGGCTACACCTTC. Translation: CASSQVGGGYTF. The V gene is TRBV4-1, the J gene TRBJ1-2; no reliable D call. Germline CDR1 is MGHRA and CDR2 is YSYEKL. CDR3 length: 12 amino acids. The V end was cut by 1 base, the J end by 7 bases, with 7 bases between.

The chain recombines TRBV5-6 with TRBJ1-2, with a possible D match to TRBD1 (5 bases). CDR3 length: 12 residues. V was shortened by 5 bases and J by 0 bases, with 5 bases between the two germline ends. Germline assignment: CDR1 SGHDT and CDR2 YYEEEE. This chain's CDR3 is CASRDTNYGYTF. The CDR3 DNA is TGTGCCAGCAGGGACACTAACTATGGCTACACCTTC.

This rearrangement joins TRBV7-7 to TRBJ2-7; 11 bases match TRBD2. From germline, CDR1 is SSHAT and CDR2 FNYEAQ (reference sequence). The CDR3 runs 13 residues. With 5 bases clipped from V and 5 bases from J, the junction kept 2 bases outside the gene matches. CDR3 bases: TGTGCCAGCAGCCAGGGACTAGCGGACGAGCAGTACTTC. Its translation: CASSQGLADEQYF.

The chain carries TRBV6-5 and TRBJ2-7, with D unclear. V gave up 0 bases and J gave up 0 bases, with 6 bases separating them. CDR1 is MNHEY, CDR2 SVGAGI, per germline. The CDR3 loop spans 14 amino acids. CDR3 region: CASSYSHYSYEQYF. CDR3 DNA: TGTGCCAGCAGTTACTCGCACTACTCCTACGAGCAGTACTTC.

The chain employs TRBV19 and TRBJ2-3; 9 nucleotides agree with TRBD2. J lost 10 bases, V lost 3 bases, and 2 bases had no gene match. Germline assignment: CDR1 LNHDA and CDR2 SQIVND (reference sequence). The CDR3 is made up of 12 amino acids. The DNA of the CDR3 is TGTGCCAGTAGTATCGTAGCGGGAGCGCAGTATTTT. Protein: CASSIVAGAQYF.

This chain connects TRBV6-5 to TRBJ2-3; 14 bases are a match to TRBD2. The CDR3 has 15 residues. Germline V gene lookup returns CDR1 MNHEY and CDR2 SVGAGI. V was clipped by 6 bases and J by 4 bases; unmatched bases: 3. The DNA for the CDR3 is TGTGCCAGCAGCCGACTAGCGGGGGGGCCAGATACGCAGTATTTT. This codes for CASSRLAGGPDTQYF.

This chain's CDR3 is CASSFRGSTVEQYF. CDR3 DNA sequence: TGTGCCAGCAGCTTTCGTGGGAGTACGGTCGAGCAGTACTTC. This chain connects TRBV5-4 to TRBJ2-7, with TRBD2 as a possible D gene (5 bases). The CDR3 sequence is 14 residues long. V gave up 2 bases and J gave up 6 bases, with 15 bases separating them. Germline V CDR1 and CDR2: SGHNT, YYREEE (reference sequence).

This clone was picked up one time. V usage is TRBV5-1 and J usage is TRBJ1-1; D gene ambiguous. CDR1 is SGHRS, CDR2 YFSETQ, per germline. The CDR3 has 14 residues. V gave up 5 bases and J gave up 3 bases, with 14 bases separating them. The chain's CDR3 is CASSFLDGDTEAFF. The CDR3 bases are TGCGCCAGCAGTTTTCTGGACGGGGACACTGAAGCTTTCTTT.

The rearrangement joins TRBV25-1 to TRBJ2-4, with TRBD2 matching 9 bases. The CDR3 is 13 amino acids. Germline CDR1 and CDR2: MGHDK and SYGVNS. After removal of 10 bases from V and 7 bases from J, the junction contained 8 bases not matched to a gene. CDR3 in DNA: TGTGCCACAGGCGGGGGGGCACCGAACATTCAGTACTTC. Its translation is CATGGGAPNIQYF.